This TCR beta chain originates from a study of cytomegalovirus exposure and HLA in healthy donors. Study-wide results and caveats: The analysis excluded some indistinguishable V segments, including TRBV6-2 and TRBV6-3. Association of 16,951 TCR beta sequences with HLA alleles was found at 0.05 false discovery rate in a later analysis. In an earlier analysis, most TCR beta V segments were productive about 87% or about 30% of the time.

With regard to this clone: Its specificity is unknown.

CDR1 is LNHDA, CDR2 SQIVND, per germline (reference sequence). CDR3 length: 13 amino acids. Trimming took off 6 bases at V and 3 bases at J, with 9 bases between the two ends. Healthy donors of bone marrow made up the group. Primers for the PCR totalled 60 Vbeta and 13 Jbeta. Clones were sequenced by immunoSEQ multiplex PCR, and TCRdb holds only the in-frame ones, with some missing. This table has around 150,000 clones, 65% to 85% appearing once. V is TRBV19 and J is TRBJ1-5, with D uncertain. This TCR derives from a man aged 35 to 55 in good health and CMV-seropositive. The sample comprised PBMCs. CDR3 region: CASSGDPNQPQHF. The DNA for the CDR3 is TGTGCCAGTAGCGGAGACCCCAATCAGCCCCAGCATTTT.